What follows are 6 T cell receptor beta chains derived from one specimen sequenced in a study of blood T cell repertoires in COVID-19. The repertoire was sequenced with immunoSEQ multiplex PCR; TCRdb's copy has only in-frame clones and lacks some. The data show under 200,000 clones, with over 75% seen just once and around 2.7% held by the top ten. Sequencing used peripheral blood. All receptors come from a man aged 35-49 years with active or convalescent COVID-19.

The CDR3 DNA reads TGTGCCAGCAGCTTATTAGGGGATAGTGTCACCTTC. Amino acids: CASSLLGDSVTF. The chain uses TRBV7-8 and TRBJ1-2; D may be TRBD1 (5 bases). The CDR3 is 12 residues long. Between the trimmed V and J ends, which lost 2 bases and 13 bases, there was a span of 14 bases. Germline CDR1 and CDR2: SGHVS and FQNEAQ.

The chain uses TRBV21-1 and TRBJ2-5; the table names TRBD2, a call not compared with the DNA. TRBV21-1 is given as a pseudogene. The CDR3 contains 18 residues. This chain's CDR3 is CASPGGLAGGLGEETQYF. The CDR3 bases are TGTGCCAGCCCAGGAGGACTAGCGGGGGGCTTGGGAGAAGAGACCCAGTACTTC.

DNA for the CDR3: TGTGCCATCAGTGAGCATCAGGGGGCCCGCGGGCGTCAGCCCCAGCATTTT. Its translation: CAISEHQGARGRQPQHF. The chain couples TRBV10-3 to TRBJ1-5; TRBD1 aligns across 8 bases. Germline CDR1 reads ENHRY; CDR2 reads SYGVKD. The length of the CDR3 is 17 residues. The V and J ends lost 2 bases and 6 bases, in that order; junction bases with no gene match: 12.

V is TRBV10-1 and J is TRBJ2-7; 11 nucleotides match TRBD1. The CDR3 runs to 14 residues. The junction had 4 bases not matched to a gene; V was cut back by 3 bases and J by 6 bases. Germline CDR1 is WNHNN and CDR2 is SYGVQD (reference sequence). The CDR3: CASSDGTGGIEQYF. The CDR3 DNA sequence: TGCGCCAGCAGTGATGGGACAGGGGGAATCGAGCAGTACTTC.

The rearrangement uses TRBV20-1 and TRBJ1-5; no clear D. CDR1 and CDR2 from the germline V gene are DFQATT and SNEGSKA (reference sequence). The CDR3 consists of 15 residues. V was shortened by 3 bases and J by 4 bases, with 16 bases between the two germline ends. The CDR3 loop is CSASSPKSINQPQHF. The CDR3 DNA follows: TGCAGTGCTAGTAGCCCGAAGTCGATTAATCAGCCCCAGCATTTT.

The chain is built from TRBV6-1 and TRBJ1-4, with 7 bases lining up with TRBD1. This CDR3 spans 16 amino acids. Germline CDR1 MNHNS, CDR2 SASEGT. V shed 4 bases, J shed 0 bases, and the junction held 5 bases outside the gene matches. CDR3 in DNA: TGTGCCAGCAGTGCCCGGGACAGAGCAACTAATGAAAAACTGTTTTTT. As protein: CASSARDRATNEKLFF.